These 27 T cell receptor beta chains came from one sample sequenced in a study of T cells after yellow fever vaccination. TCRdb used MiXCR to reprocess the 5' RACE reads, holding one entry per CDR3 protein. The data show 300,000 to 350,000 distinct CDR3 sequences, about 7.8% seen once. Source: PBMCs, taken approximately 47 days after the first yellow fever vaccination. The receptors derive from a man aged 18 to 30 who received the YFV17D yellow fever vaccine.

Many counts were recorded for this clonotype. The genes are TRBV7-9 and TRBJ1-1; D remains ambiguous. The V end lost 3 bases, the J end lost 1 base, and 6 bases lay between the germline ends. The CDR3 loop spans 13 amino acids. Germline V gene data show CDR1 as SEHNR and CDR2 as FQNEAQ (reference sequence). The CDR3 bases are TGTGCCAGCAGCTTTGTAGGGAACACTGAAGCTTTCTTT. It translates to CASSFVGNTEAFF.

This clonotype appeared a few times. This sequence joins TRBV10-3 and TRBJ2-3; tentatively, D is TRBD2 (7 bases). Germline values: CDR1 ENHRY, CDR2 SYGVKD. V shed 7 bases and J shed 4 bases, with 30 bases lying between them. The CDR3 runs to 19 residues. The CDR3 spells CAIKTGRGGGIHSSDTQYF. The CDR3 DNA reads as TGTGCCATCAAAACCGGTAGGGGGGGGGGCATCCATAGCTCAGATACGCAGTATTTT.

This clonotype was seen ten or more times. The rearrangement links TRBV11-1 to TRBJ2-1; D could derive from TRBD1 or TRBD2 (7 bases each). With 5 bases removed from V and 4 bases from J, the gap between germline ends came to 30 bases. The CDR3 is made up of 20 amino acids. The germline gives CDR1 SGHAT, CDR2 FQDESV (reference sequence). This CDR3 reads CASSVRQGNNPGGLYNEQFF. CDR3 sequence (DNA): TGTGCCAGCAGCGTAAGACAGGGCAATAATCCGGGGGGACTTTACAATGAGCAGTTCTTC.

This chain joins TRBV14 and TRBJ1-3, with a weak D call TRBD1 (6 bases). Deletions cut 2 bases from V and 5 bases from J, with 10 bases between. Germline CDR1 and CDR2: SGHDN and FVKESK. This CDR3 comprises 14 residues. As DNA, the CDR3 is TGTGCCAGCAGCCAACCAGGGGCAAGAAACACCATATATTTT. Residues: CASSQPGARNTIYF.

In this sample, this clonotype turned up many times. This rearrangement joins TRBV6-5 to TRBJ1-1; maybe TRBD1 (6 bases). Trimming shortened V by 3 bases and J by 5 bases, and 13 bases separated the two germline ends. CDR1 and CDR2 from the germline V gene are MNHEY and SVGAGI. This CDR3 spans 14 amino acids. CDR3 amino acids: CASSYRQGRTEAFF. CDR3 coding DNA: TGTGCCAGCAGTTATCGGCAGGGGAGGACTGAAGCTTTCTTT.

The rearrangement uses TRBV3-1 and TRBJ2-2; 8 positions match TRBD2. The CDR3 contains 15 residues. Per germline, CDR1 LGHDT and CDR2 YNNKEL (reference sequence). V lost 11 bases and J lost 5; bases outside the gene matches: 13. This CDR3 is CASSQAGDPTGELFF. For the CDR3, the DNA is TGTGCCTCCTCCCAAGCGGGGGACCCGACCGGGGAGCTGTTTTTT.

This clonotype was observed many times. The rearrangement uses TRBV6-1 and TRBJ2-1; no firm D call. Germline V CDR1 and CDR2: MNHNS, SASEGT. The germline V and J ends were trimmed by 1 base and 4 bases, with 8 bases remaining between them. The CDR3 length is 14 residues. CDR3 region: CASSEVYGYNEQFF. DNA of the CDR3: TGTGCCAGCAGTGAAGTGTACGGGTACAATGAGCAGTTCTTC.

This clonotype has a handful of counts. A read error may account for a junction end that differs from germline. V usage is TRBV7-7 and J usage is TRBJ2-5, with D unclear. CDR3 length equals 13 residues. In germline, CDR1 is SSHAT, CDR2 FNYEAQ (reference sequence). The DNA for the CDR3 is TGTGCTAGCAGCTTCGGCAGAGAAGAGACCCAGTACTTC. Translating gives CASSFGREETQYF.

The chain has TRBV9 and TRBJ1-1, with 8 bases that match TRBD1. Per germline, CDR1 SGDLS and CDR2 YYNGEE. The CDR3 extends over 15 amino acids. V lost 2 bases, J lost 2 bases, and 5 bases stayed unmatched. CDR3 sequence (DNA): TGTGCCAGCAGCGTCCTGACAGGGGTTAACACTGAAGCTTTCTTT. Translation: CASSVLTGVNTEAFF.

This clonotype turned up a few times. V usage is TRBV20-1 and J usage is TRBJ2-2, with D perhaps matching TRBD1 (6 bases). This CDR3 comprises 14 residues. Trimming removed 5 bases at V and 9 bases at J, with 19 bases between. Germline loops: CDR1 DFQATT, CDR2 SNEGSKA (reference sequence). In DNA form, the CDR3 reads TGCAGTGCTGCAGACCTCAGGGGCTACAGGGAGCTGTTTTTT. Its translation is CSAADLRGYRELFF.

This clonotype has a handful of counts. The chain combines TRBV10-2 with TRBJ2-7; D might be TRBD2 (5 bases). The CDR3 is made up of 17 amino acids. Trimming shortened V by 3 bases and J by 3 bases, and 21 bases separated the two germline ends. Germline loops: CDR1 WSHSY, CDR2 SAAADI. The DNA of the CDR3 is TGCGCCAGCAGTGACCCCCTTTTGACGGACGGGGACTACGAGCAGTACTTC. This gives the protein CASSDPLLTDGDYEQYF.

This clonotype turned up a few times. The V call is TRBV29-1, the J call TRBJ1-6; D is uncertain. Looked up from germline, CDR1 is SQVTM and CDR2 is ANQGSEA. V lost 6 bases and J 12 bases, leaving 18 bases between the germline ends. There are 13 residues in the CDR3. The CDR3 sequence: CSVADGLGVPLHF. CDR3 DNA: TGCAGCGTCGCGGACGGGCTAGGAGTACCCCTCCACTTT.

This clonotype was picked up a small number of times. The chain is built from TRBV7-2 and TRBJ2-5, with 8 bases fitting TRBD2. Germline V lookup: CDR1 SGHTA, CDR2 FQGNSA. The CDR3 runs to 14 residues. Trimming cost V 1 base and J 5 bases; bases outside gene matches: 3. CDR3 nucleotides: TGTGCCAGCAGCTTAGATAGCGGGGCGGAGACCCAGTACTTC. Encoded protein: CASSLDSGAETQYF.

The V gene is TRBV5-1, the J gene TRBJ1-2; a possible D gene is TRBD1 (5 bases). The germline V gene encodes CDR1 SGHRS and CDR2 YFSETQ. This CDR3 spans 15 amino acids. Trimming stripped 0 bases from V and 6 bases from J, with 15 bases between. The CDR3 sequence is CASSLEGSGSDGYTF. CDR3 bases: TGCGCCAGCAGCTTGGAGGGGTCTGGTTCCGATGGCTACACCTTC.

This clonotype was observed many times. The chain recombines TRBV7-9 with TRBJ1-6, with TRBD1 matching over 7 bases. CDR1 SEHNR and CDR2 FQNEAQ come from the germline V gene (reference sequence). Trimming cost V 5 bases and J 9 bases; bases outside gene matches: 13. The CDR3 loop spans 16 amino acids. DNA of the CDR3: TGTGCCAGCAGCCCGAGTTGGGTAGGGGGCGGTTCACCCCTCCACTTT. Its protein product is CASSPSWVGGGSPLHF. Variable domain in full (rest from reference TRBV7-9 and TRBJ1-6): DTGVSQNPRHKITKRGQNVTFRCDPISEHNRLYWYRQTLGQGPEFLTYFQNEAQLEKSRLLSDRFSAERPKGSFSTLEIQRTEQGDSAMYLCASSPSWVGGGSPLHFGNGTRLTVT.

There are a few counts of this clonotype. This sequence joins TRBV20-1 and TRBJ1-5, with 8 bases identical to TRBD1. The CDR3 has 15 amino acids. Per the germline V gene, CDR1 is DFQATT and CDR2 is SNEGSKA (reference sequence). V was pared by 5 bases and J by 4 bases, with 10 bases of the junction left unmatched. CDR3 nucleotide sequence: TGCAGTGCTTATAATCAGGGGGCGCCGAATCAGCCCCAGCATTTT. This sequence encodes CSAYNQGAPNQPQHF.

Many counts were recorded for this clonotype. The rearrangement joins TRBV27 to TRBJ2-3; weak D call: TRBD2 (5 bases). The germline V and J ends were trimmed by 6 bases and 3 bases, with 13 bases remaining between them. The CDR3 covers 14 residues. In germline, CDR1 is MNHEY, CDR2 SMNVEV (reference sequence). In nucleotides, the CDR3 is TGTGCCAGCAGGATGGGCAGGAGGACAGATACGCAGTATTTT. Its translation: CASRMGRRTDTQYF.

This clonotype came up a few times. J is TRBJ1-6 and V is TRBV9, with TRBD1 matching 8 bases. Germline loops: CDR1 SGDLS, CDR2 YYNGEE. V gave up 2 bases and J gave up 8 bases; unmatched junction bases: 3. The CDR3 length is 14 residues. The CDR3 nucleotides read TGTGCCAGCAGCGTGTCGGACAGGGATTCACCCCTCCACTTT. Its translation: CASSVSDRDSPLHF. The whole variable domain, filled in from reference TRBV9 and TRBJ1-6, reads DSGVTQTPKHLITATGQRVTLRCSPRSGDLSVYWYQQSLDQGLQFLIQYYNGEERAKGNILERFSAQQFPDLHSELNLSSLELGDSALYFCASSVSDRDSPLHFGNGTRLTVT.

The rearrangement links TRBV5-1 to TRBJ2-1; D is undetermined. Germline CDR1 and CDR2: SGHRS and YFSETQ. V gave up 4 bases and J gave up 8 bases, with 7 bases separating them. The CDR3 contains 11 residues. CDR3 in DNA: TGCGCCAGCAGCCAGAACTATGAGCAGTTCTTC. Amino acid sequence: CASSQNYEQFF.

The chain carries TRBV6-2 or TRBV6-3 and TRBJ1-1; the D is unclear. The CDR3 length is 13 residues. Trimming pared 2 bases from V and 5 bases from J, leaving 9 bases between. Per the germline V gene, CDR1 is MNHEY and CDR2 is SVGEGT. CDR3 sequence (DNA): TGTGCCAGCAGTTACGAGAGTAGGACTGAAGCTTTCTTT. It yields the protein CASSYESRTEAFF.

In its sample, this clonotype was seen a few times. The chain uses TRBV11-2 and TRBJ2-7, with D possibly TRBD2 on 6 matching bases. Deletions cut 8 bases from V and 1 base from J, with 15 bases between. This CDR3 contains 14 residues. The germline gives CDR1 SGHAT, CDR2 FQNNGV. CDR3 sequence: CASAPGVGSYEQYF. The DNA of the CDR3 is TGTGCCAGCGCCCCGGGGGTGGGGTCCTACGAGCAGTACTTC.

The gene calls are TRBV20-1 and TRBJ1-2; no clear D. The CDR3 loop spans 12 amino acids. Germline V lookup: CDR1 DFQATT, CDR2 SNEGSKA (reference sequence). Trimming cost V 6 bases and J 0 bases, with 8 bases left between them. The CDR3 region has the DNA TGCAGTGCCCGGAATACTAACTATGGCTACACCTTC. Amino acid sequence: CSARNTNYGYTF.

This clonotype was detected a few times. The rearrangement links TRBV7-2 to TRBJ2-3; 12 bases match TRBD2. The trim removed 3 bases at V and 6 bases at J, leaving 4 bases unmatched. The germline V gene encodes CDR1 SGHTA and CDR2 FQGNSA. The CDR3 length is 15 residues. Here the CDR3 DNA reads TGTGCCAGCAGCTTCAGCCTAGCGGGGGGGGATACGCAGTATTTT. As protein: CASSFSLAGGDTQYF.

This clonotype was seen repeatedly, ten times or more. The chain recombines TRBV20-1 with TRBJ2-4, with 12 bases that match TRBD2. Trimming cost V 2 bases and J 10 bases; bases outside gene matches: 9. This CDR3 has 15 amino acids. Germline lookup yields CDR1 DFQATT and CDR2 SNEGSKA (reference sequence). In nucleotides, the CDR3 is TGCAGTGCTAGACCCTACGGGACTAGCGGGCTGATTCAGTACTTC. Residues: CSARPYGTSGLIQYF.

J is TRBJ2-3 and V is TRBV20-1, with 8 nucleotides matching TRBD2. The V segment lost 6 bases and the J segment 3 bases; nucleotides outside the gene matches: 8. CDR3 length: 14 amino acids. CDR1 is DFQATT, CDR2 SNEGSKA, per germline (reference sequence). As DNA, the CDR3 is TGCAGTGCACATCTAGCGGGTGGTACAGATACGCAGTATTTT. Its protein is CSAHLAGGTDTQYF.

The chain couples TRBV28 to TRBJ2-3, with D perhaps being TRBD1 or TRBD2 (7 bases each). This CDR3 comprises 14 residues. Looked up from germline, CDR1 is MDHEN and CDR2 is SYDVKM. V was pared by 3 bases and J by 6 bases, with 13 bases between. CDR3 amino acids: CASSFLRGGDTQYF. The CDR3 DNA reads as TGTGCCAGCAGTTTCCTCAGGGGGGGGGATACGCAGTATTTT.

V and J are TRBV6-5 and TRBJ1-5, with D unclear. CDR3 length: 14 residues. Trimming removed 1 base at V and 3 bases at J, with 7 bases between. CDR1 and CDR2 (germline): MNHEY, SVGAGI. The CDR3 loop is CASSYLSVNQPQHF. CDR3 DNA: TGTGCCAGCAGTTACTTGTCAGTCAATCAGCCCCAGCATTTT.